This note documents a single T cell receptor beta chain sequence. Trimming cost V 7 bases and J 7 bases, with 19 bases left between them. In germline, CDR1 is LNHDA, CDR2 SQIVND (reference sequence). This CDR3 region has 14 residues. Clones were sequenced by immunoSEQ multiplex PCR, and TCRdb holds only the in-frame ones, with some missing. The data hold about 120,000 clones, with 81% observed a single time. This specimen comes from a study of radiotherapy plus CTLA-4 blockade in lung cancer. This TCR was sampled from a human donor with non-small cell lung cancer that progressed on radiotherapy plus ipilimumab. Some clones in this sample may be carry-over from other donors' samples. The sample was peripheral blood, taken from a patient treated with radiotherapy plus ipilimumab. The chain recombines TRBV19 with TRBJ1-1, with D tentatively TRBD1 (6 bases). Written as DNA, the CDR3 is TGTGCCAGTATAGAAGGGGGGAGAACTAGTGAAGCTTTCTTT. This codes for CASIEGGRTSEAFF.